This TCR beta chain was profiled in a study of blood T cell repertoires in COVID-19. Study in general: COVID-19 samples, acute and convalescent, were from the United States, Italy and Spain.

Profiled with immunoSEQ multiplex PCR; TCRdb holds only in-frame clones, not every one. The table records about 220,000 clones, around 80% of them present only once. Germline CDR1 and CDR2: SGHTS and YDEGEE. This CDR3 comprises 14 residues. V was trimmed by 2 bases and J by 0 bases, leaving 8 bases between them. This TCR came from a woman in her 70s with acute or convalescent COVID-19. The sequencing sample was made of peripheral blood. V is TRBV5-8 and J is TRBJ1-1; D unclear. CDR3 sequence reads: CASSFRGLNTEAFF. In DNA, the CDR3 is TGTGCCAGCAGCTTCCGGGGATTGAACACTGAAGCTTTCTTT.